This TCR beta chain was sequenced during a study of blood T cells in healthy people across ages. Overall study results and limits: Researchers said unsorted PBMCs prevented a conclusive naive versus antigen-experienced comparison. Changes in expanded clonotypes were possibly confounded, as the CMV status of donors was unknown.

The CDR3 totals 14 residues. V dropped 6 bases and J dropped 6 bases, with 18 bases sitting between them. A second 7 to 11 cycle PCR used barcoded and J-beta primers. Every single cDNA molecule received a tag from a template-switch adaptor with 12 random nucleotides. TCRdb itself ran the 5' RACE reads through MiXCR, one entry per CDR3 protein. Of hundreds of thousands of distinct CDR3 sequences in the sample, more than 25% were seen once. Concerning this clonotype: Its target is not known.

These data also formed part of another study, on T cells of mothers and their children. That paper adds: Related mother-child pairs showed slightly, non-significantly higher overlap than unrelated pairs.

The genes are TRBV12-3 or TRBV12-4 and TRBJ2-7; tentative D call: TRBD2 (6 bases). The receptor was derived from a boy aged 5-17 years in good health. The sequenced sample consisted of blood. CDR3 amino acids: CASSYLSGPGEQYF. The CDR3 coding sequence is TGTGCCAGCAGCTACCTCAGCGGGCCCGGCGAGCAGTACTTC.